This T cell receptor beta chain was documented in a study of T cells in Graves' hyperthyroidism and ophthalmopathy. V lost 0 bases and J 8 bases, leaving 7 bases between the germline ends. CDR1 and CDR2 (germline): SQVTM, ANQGSEA. This CDR3 is 12 amino acids long. Clinicians diagnosed patients from clinical symptoms, serum thyroxine and TRAb, thyroid ultrasound and orbital computed tomography. Study observations and caveats: The majority of expanded thyroid clonotypes above 0.001 also appeared in blood.

In regard to this clonotype: What it binds is unknown.

The CDR3 regions of TCR beta were amplified from RNA transcripts. A set of HTBI primers served as the primers for a first-round RT-PCR of the TCR CDR3. TCRdb re-called the multiplex PCR reads with MiXCR, one entry per CDR3 protein. The sample includes about 840,000 distinct CDR3 sequences, 35% to 40% of them seen just once. The sequenced sample consisted of blood. The chain is built from TRBV29-1 and TRBJ2-2; a weak D match, TRBD1 (6 bases). This clonotype originated in a man between 18 and 35 years old with Graves' hyperthyroidism. The CDR3 region is CSVEDGTGELFF. DNA of the CDR3: TGCAGCGTTGAAGATGGGACAGGGGAGCTGTTTTTT.